This T cell receptor beta chain stems from a study of cytomegalovirus exposure and HLA in healthy donors. With V trimmed by 4 bases and J by 6 bases, 0 bases remained unmatched. CDR1 WNHNN and CDR2 SYGVQD come from the germline V gene (reference sequence). The CDR3 is made up of 11 amino acids. PCR was performed using 60 Vbeta and 13 Jbeta primers. The protocol was immunoSEQ multiplex PCR, while the TCRdb copy is restricted to in-frame clones and leaves out a portion. The sample includes 130,000 to 150,000 clones, about three quarters of them seen just once. As for this clone: Its antigen is unidentified.

Overall study results and limits: There were some public TCRs occurring in many donors, but most TCR sequences were rare. Cytomegalovirus-associated status was assigned to about 180 TCR beta chains. In the analysis, some V segments, TRBV6-2 and TRBV6-3 included, were excluded as indistinguishable.

V gene TRBV10-1 combines with J gene TRBJ2-7, with TRBD1 matching over 7 bases. The sequence was obtained from a man aged 18 to 30 in good health and CMV-seronegative. Sequencing was carried out using PBMCs. The CDR3 DNA reads as TGCGCCAGCAGTGCAGGGGGCGAGCAGTACTTC. This translates into CASSAGGEQYF.